The 2 T cell receptor beta chains presented below share a single source sample, sequenced in a study of T cell clones after liver transplantation. Sequencing was performed with immunoSEQ multiplex PCR; in TCRdb, only in-frame clones are kept and a portion is missing. This table has about 99,000 clones, 82% appearing once. Source: CD4+ T cells from blood, taken before liver transplant. The receptors were gathered from a human donor who received a liver transplant.

This clone was detected only once. This chain links TRBV30 with TRBJ1-5; D remains ambiguous. The CDR3 consists of 15 residues. Trimming stripped 3 bases from V and 0 bases from J, with 12 bases between. Per the germline V gene, CDR1 is GTSNPN and CDR2 is SVGIG (reference sequence). CDR3 in amino acids: CAWRKRTDSNQPQHF. The CDR3, as DNA: TGTGCCTGGAGAAAAAGAACGGATAGCAATCAGCCCCAGCATTTT.

This rearrangement joins TRBV5-4 to TRBJ2-7; 8 positions match TRBD1. CDR3 size: 15 residues. CDR1 and CDR2 from the germline V gene are SGHNT and YYREEE (reference sequence). V lost 3 bases and J lost 0; bases outside the gene matches: 5. CDR3 nucleotides: TGTGCCAGCAGCTCAGGGGGCCCTAGCTCCTACGAGCAGTACTTC. As protein: CASSSGGPSSYEQYF. Combining the CDR3 with reference TRBV5-4 and TRBJ2-7 gives the whole variable domain ETGVTQSPTHLIKTRGQQVTLRCSSQSGHNTVSWYQQALGQGPQFIFQYYREEENGRGNFPPRFSGLQFPNYSSELNVNALELDDSALYLCASSSGGPSSYEQYFGPGTRLTVT.